This paragraph covers one T cell receptor beta chain sequence. Assay: immunoSEQ multiplex PCR; the TCRdb copy retains only in-frame clones and omits some. Here the sample spans about 49,000 clones, around 79% being singletons. Germline CDR1 is SGDLS and CDR2 is YYNGEE. The CDR3 length is 15 residues. Trimming cost V 0 bases and J 7 bases; bases outside gene matches: 7. The data belong to a study of PD-L1 blockade in urothelial cancer. The time point is: pretreatment peripheral blood. The sequencing here drew on PBMCs, taken around atezolizumab (anti-PD-L1) treatment. The clonotype was recovered from a man aged 65-85 years with urothelial cancer. The chain links TRBV9 to TRBJ2-1, with TRBD1 matching over 7 bases. DNA for the CDR3: TGTGCCAGCAGCGTAGCCGGGACAGACAGGAATGAGCAGTTCTTC. It codes for CASSVAGTDRNEQFF. The variable domain in full, with the rest retrieved from reference TRBV9 and TRBJ2-1, is DSGVTQTPKHLITATGQRVTLRCSPRSGDLSVYWYQQSLDQGLQFLIQYYNGEERAKGNILERFSAQQFPDLHSELNLSSLELGDSALYFCASSVAGTDRNEQFFGPGTRLTVL.